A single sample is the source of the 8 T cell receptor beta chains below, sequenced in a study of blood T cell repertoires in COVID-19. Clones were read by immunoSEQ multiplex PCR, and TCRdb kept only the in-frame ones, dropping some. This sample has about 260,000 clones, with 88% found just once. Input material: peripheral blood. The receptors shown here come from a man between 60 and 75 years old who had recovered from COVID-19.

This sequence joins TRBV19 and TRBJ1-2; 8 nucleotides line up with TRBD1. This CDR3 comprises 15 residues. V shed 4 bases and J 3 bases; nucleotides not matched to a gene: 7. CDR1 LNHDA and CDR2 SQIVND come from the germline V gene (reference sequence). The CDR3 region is CASSTGGRYDYGYTF. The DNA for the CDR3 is TGTGCCAGTAGTACAGGGGGCAGGTACGACTATGGCTACACCTTC.

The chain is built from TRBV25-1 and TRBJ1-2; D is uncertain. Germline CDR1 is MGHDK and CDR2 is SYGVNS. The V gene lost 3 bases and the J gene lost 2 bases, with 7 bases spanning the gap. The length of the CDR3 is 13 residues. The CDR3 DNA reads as TGTGCCAGCAGTGATACAGACAACTATGGCTACACCTTC. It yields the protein CASSDTDNYGYTF.

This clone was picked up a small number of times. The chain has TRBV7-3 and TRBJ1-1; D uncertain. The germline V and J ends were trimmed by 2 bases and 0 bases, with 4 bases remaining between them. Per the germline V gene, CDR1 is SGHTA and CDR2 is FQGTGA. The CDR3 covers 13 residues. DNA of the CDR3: TGTGCCAGCAGCTTATCAGTGAACACTGAAGCTTTCTTT. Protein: CASSLSVNTEAFF.

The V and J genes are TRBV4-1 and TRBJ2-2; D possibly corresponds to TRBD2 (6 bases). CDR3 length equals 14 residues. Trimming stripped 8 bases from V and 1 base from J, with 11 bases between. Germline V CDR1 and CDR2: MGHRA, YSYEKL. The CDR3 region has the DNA TGCGCCAGCCGCTGGCGGGGGAACACCGGGGAGCTGTTTTTT. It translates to CASRWRGNTGELFF.

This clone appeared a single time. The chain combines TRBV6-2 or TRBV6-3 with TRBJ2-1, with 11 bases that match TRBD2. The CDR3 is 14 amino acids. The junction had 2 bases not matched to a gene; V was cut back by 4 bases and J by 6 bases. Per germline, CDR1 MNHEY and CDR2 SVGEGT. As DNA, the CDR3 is TGTGCCAGCAGTTCCGGACTAGCGGGCAATGAGCAGTTCTTC. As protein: CASSSGLAGNEQFF.

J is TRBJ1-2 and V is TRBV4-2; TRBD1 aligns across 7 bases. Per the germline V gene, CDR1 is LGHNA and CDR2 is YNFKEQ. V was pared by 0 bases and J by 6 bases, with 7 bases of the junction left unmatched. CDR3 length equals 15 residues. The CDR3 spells CASSQDKTGIHGYTF. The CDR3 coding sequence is TGTGCCAGCAGCCAAGATAAGACAGGGATCCATGGCTACACCTTC.

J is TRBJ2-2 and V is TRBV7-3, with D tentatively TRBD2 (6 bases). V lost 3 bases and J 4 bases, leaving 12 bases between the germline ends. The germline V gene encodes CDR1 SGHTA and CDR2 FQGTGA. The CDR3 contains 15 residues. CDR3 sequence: CASSFTGLGTGELFF. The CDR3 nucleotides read TGTGCCAGCAGCTTCACGGGACTGGGCACCGGGGAGCTGTTTTTT.

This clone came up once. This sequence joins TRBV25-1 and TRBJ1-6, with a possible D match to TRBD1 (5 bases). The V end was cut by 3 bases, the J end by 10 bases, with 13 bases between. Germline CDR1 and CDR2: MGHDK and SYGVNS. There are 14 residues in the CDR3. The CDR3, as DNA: TGTGCCAGCAGTGATGGGGCGGGGAGATCACCCCTCCACTTT. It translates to CASSDGAGRSPLHF.